This T cell receptor (beta chain) was profiled in a study of T-cell reconstitution after alpha-beta-depleted transplantation in children. Using unique molecular identifiers, the investigators prepared the TCRbeta library. TCRdb processed the PCR reads anew with MiXCR; each CDR3 protein has one entry. Found here are some 500,000 distinct CDR3 sequences, roughly 18% of them singletons; the top ten hold 3.3%. This receptor was identified in a human donor who donated a stem cell graft to a child with acute lymphoblastic leukemia. The specimen was PBMCs from the stem cell graft donor, collected from the stem cell graft.

The DNA for the CDR3 is TGTGCCATAGGACAGAAGAGAATGAACACTGAAGCTTTCTTT. This encodes CAIGQKRMNTEAFF. The chain joins TRBV2 to TRBJ1-1; D possibly corresponds to TRBD1 (6 bases). Per germline, CDR1 SNHLY and CDR2 FYNNEI. Trimming took 10 bases from V and 0 from J, leaving 15 bases between them. This CDR3 has 14 residues.